This passage covers 2 T cell receptor beta chains from one sample sequenced in a study of cytomegalovirus exposure and HLA in healthy donors. PCR was performed using 60 Vbeta and 13 Jbeta primers. Generated by immunoSEQ multiplex PCR, the TCRdb table keeps only in-frame clones and is missing some. In the table there are roughly 90,000 clones, over 70% of which are singletons. What was sequenced was PBMCs. Every receptor here comes from a young man in good health and CMV-seropositive.

This clone has just a few counts. The J gene is TRBJ2-1, the V gene TRBV15; D perhaps matches TRBD2 (6 bases). The CDR3 is made up of 14 amino acids. V lost 5 bases to trimming and J lost 0 bases, with 8 bases between them. Per germline, CDR1 LNHNV and CDR2 YYDKDF (reference sequence). This chain's CDR3 is CATSWDFSYNEQFF. In nucleotides, the CDR3 is TGTGCCACCAGCTGGGACTTCTCCTACAATGAGCAGTTCTTC.

This clone was counted a few times. Within the sample, other DNA sequences also encode this same CDR3. The chain uses TRBV6-5 and TRBJ2-7; D unclear. The germline V gene has CDR1 MNHEY and CDR2 SVGAGI. There are 12 residues in the CDR3. Trimming left V 3 bases short and J 4 bases short, with 7 bases between. CDR3 coding DNA: TGTGCCAGCAGTTATTCCCCTTACGAGCAGTACTTC. Translated: CASSYSPYEQYF.